Listed here are 15 T cell receptor beta chains from one sample, sequenced in a study of chemoradiotherapy in HPV16-positive cancers. TCRdb's table, derived via immunoSEQ multiplex PCR, lists solely in-frame clones and lacks some. Of about 20,000 clones in the sample, approximately 89% were seen once. Sequencing used blood, obtained from a patient who underwent chemoradiotherapy. The receptors here all came from a human donor with HPV-associated anogenital cancer.

The V gene is TRBV30, the J gene TRBJ1-5, with 8 nucleotides matching TRBD1. CDR1 is GTSNPN, CDR2 SVGIG, per germline (reference sequence). V lost 2 bases and J lost 3; bases outside the gene matches: 3. CDR3 size: 14 residues. The CDR3 nucleotides read TGTGCCTGGAGTCCGGACAGGGCCAATCAGCCCCAGCATTTT. Translation gives CAWSPDRANQPQHF.

This clone was seen only a few times. The genes are TRBV29-1 and TRBJ2-1; D might be TRBD2 (5 bases). There are 17 residues in the CDR3. Germline CDR1 and CDR2: SQVTM and ANQGSEA. The V end was cut by 4 bases, the J end by 0 bases, with 19 bases between. The CDR3 nucleotides are TGCAGCGTTGTATCCCGGGATACCTCAAGCTCCTACAATGAGCAGTTCTTC. It encodes CSVVSRDTSSSYNEQFF.

This chain uses TRBV7-8 with TRBJ1-1; perhaps TRBD1 as D (6 bases). V was pared by 5 bases and J by 7 bases, with 23 bases between. Germline CDR1 is SGHVS and CDR2 is FQNEAQ. There are 16 residues in the CDR3. The CDR3 nucleotides read TGTGCCAGCAGCGACCGGACAGTACCAAATGGGGTTGAAGCTTTCTTT. Protein: CASSDRTVPNGVEAFF.

The V and J genes are TRBV9 and TRBJ2-1, with 11 nucleotides matching TRBD2. CDR3 size: 15 residues. After removal of 2 bases from V and 9 bases from J, the junction contained 7 bases not matched to a gene. The germline V gene has CDR1 SGDLS and CDR2 YYNGEE. This chain's CDR3 is CASSVAGTSGREQFF. The CDR3, as DNA: TGTGCCAGCAGCGTCGCCGGGACTAGCGGTCGTGAGCAGTTCTTC.

The rearrangement uses TRBV5-1 and TRBJ2-7; 10 nucleotides align to TRBD1. Germline CDR1 and CDR2: SGHRS and YFSETQ. There are 15 residues in the CDR3. V dropped 4 bases and J dropped 2; count of bases not matched to a gene: 6. CDR3 sequence (DNA): TGCGCCAGCAGCAGACAGGGGGCAACGGCCTACGAGCAGTACTTC. It translates to CASSRQGATAYEQYF.

The chain recombines TRBV28 with TRBJ2-1; 7 bases are a match to TRBD2. The CDR3 consists of 16 residues. Germline trimming cut 5 bases from V and 7 bases from J; bases unmatched to any gene: 14. CDR1 is MDHEN and CDR2 is SYDVKM in the germline V gene. The CDR3 DNA reads as TGTGCCAGCAGTCCATCCCCCGGCCTAGCGGCGAATGAGCAGTTCTTC. It translates to CASSPSPGLAANEQFF.

V usage is TRBV7-6 and J usage is TRBJ2-7, with D tentatively TRBD1 or TRBD2 (6 bases each). CDR3 length equals 15 residues. V dropped 5 bases and J dropped 3 bases, with 17 bases sitting between them. Looked up from germline, CDR1 is SGHVS and CDR2 is FNYEAQ. The CDR3 DNA reads as TGTGCCAGCAGCCCGAAGTTGGGGGGCAACTACGAGCAGTACTTC. Its translation: CASSPKLGGNYEQYF.

This clone was detected a few times. The chain couples TRBV6-1 to TRBJ1-5; D gene unclear. Germline-derived CDR1 and CDR2 are MNHNS and SASEGT. The CDR3 runs 15 residues. V was shortened by 5 bases and J by 0 bases, with 11 bases between the two germline ends. The DNA for the CDR3 is TGTGCCAGCAGTCGGTCAGGTTATAGCAATCAGCCCCAGCATTTT. Residues: CASSRSGYSNQPQHF.

The rearrangement joins TRBV5-1 to TRBJ1-5, with a weak D call TRBD1 (6 bases). Germline-derived CDR1 and CDR2 are SGHRS and YFSETQ. CDR3 length: 15 amino acids. With 4 bases removed from V and 7 bases from J, the gap between germline ends came to 18 bases. CDR3 amino acids: CASSATGTGAQPQHF. Written as DNA, the CDR3 is TGCGCCAGCAGCGCCACAGGGACGGGTGCCCAGCCCCAGCATTTT.

This chain connects TRBV4-1 to TRBJ2-1, with TRBD2 identical over 11 bases. CDR3 size: 17 residues. V lost 2 bases and J lost 7; bases outside the gene matches: 10. The V gene's germline CDR1 is MGHRA and CDR2 YSYEKL. The CDR3 loop is CASSQPLLAGVRNEQFF. CDR3 coding DNA: TGCGCCAGCAGCCAACCGTTACTAGCGGGAGTGCGGAATGAGCAGTTCTTC.

The gene calls are TRBV7-9 and TRBJ1-6; a possible D gene is TRBD1 (5 bases). The CDR3 consists of 16 residues. Germline V gives CDR1 SEHNR, CDR2 FQNEAQ (reference sequence). Trimming stripped 2 bases from V and 7 bases from J, with 15 bases between. DNA for the CDR3: TGTGCCAGCAGCTTATCCGCAGGGACCTTAAATTCACCCCTCCACTTT. Its translation is CASSLSAGTLNSPLHF.

This chain connects TRBV5-4 to TRBJ2-3; D perhaps matches TRBD1 (5 bases). V was shortened by 4 bases and J by 0 bases, with 18 bases between the two germline ends. This CDR3 has 17 residues. The germline CDR1 and CDR2 sequences are SGHNT and YYREEE (reference sequence). CDR3 in DNA: TGTGCCAGCAGCGGGGTTGCTAGGGGTGCTAGCACAGATACGCAGTATTTT. Translation gives CASSGVARGASTDTQYF. Complete variable domain (other parts from reference TRBV5-4 and TRBJ2-3): ETGVTQSPTHLIKTRGQQVTLRCSSQSGHNTVSWYQQALGQGPQFIFQYYREEENGRGNFPPRFSGLQFPNYSSELNVNALELDDSALYLCASSGVARGASTDTQYFGPGTRLTVL.

This clone has just one count. The V call is TRBV7-2, the J call TRBJ2-7; D may match TRBD1 or TRBD2 (5 bases each). The CDR3 has 14 amino acids. Germline V gene lookup returns CDR1 SGHTA and CDR2 FQGNSA. V was clipped by 8 bases and J by 0 bases, with 14 bases between them. The CDR3 nucleotides are TGTGCCAGCGCATCGGGGCGGAACTCCTACGAGCAGTACTTC. Protein sequence: CASASGRNSYEQYF.

The V gene is TRBV2, the J gene TRBJ1-2, with D perhaps TRBD1 (6 bases). V shed 1 base and J shed 4 bases, with 10 bases lying between them. Germline V CDR1 and CDR2: SNHLY, FYNNEI. This CDR3 spans 14 amino acids. In DNA, the CDR3 is TGTGCCAGCAGTGAAGACAGGGCGCTCTATGGCTACACCTTC. Protein sequence: CASSEDRALYGYTF.

CDR3 sequence reads: CASSQDDGDGWDEQYF. The CDR3 DNA follows: TGCGCCAGCAGCCAAGATGACGGGGATGGGTGGGACGAGCAGTACTTC. The chain recombines TRBV4-1 with TRBJ2-7, with a possible D match to TRBD2 (5 bases). From germline, CDR1 is MGHRA and CDR2 YSYEKL. The germline V and J ends were trimmed by 0 bases and 5 bases, with 17 bases remaining between them. CDR3 size: 16 residues.